Below are 5 T cell receptor beta chains sequenced from a single sample in a study of blood T cell repertoires in COVID-19 (dated by TCRdb to the early 2020s). Receptor amplification or capture employed the immunoSEQ multiplex PCR assay. TCRdb provides this immuneACCESS table in a form limited to in-frame rearrangements. Some clones are lacking; in checked studies, under half of them reflect an unresolved V gene, and why the rest are absent is not known. This sample holds approximately 210,000 clones; more than 80% were observed only once. Around 2.2% of the sample rests with the top ten. What was sequenced was peripheral blood. The receptors stem from a man aged 30 to 39 who had recovered from COVID-19.

The rearrangement uses TRBV7-6 and TRBJ2-3; D unclear. The CDR3 runs to 14 residues. V lost 4 bases, J lost 0 bases, and 8 bases lay in between. CDR1 is SGHVS, CDR2 FNYEAQ, per germline. The CDR3 sequence is CASSSLSSTDTQYF. CDR3 bases: TGTGCCAGCAGCTCCCTCTCCAGCACAGATACGCAGTATTTT.

This clone occurred many times. This chain uses TRBV6-4 with TRBJ2-2, with D perhaps TRBD1 (5 bases). Germline V gives CDR1 MRHNA, CDR2 SNTAGT. The germline V and J ends were trimmed by 8 bases and 0 bases, with 7 bases remaining between them. CDR3 length: 13 amino acids. The CDR3 sequence: CASSQANTGELFF. The CDR3 nucleotides read TGTGCCAGCTCACAGGCGAACACCGGGGAGCTGTTTTTT.

This chain links TRBV10-1 with TRBJ2-3; 9 nucleotides align to TRBD1. The CDR3 runs to 15 residues. The junction had 8 bases not matched to a gene; V was cut back by 5 bases and J by 5 bases. From germline, CDR1 is WNHNN and CDR2 SYGVQD (reference sequence). The CDR3 DNA reads as TGCGCCAGCAGTCAAGGACAGGGGCGGGTAGATACGCAGTATTTT. Translation gives CASSQGQGRVDTQYF.

This clone was observed once. This chain links TRBV7-8 with TRBJ1-5; D may be TRBD1 (5 bases). Trimming cost V 2 bases and J 0 bases, with 11 bases left between them. The CDR3 is 16 residues long. Germline V CDR1 and CDR2: SGHVS, FQNEAQ. The CDR3 is CASSLWWGDSNQPQHF. CDR3 in DNA: TGTGCCAGCAGCTTATGGTGGGGGGATAGCAATCAGCCCCAGCATTTT.

The rearrangement uses TRBV18 and TRBJ1-3, with TRBD1 identical over 9 bases. The V gene's germline CDR1 is KGHSH and CDR2 LQKENI. J was trimmed by 2 bases and V by 6 bases; bases with no gene match: 5. The CDR3 loop spans 15 amino acids. The CDR3 coding sequence is TGTGCCAGCTCGCCGGGACAGGGAGCTGGAAACACCATATATTTT. Translation gives CASSPGQGAGNTIYF.